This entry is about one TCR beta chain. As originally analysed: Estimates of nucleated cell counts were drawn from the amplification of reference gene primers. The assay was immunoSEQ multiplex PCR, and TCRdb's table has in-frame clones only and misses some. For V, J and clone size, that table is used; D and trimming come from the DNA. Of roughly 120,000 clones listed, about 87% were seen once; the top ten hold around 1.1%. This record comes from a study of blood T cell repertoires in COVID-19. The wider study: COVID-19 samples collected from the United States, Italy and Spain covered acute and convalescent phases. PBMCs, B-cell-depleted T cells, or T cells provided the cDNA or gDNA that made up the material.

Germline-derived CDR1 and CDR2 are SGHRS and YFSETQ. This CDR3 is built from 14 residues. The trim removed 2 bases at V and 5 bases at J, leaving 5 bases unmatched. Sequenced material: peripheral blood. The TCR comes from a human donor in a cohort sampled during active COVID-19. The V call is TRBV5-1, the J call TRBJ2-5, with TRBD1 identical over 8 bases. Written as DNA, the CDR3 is TGCGCCAGCAGCTTCGACAGGGGTGAGGAGACCCAGTACTTC. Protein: CASSFDRGEETQYF.